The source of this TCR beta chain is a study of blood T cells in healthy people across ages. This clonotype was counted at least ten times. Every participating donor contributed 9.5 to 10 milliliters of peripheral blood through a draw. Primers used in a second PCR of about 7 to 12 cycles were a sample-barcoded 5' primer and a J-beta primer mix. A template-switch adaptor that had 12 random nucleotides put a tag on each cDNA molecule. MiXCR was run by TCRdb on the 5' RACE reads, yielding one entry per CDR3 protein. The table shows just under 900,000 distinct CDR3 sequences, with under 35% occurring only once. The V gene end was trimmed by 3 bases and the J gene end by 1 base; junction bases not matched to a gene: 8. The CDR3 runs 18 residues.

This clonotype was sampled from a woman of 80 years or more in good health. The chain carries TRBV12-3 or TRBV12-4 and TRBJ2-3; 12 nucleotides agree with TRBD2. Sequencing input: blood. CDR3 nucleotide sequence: TGTGCCAGCAGTTTGCTTTGGCTAGCGGGGGGGCGCACAGATACGCAGTATTTT. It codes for CASSLLWLAGGRTDTQYF.